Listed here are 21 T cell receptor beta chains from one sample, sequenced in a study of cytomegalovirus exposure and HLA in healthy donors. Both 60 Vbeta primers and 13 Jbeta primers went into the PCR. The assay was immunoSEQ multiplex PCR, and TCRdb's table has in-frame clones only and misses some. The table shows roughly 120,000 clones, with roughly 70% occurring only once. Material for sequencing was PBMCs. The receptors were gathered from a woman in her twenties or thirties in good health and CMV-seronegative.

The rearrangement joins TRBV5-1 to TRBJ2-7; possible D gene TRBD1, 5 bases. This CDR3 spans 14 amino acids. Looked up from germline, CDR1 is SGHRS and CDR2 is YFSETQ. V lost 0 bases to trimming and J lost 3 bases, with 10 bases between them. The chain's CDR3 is CASSLGQGIYEQYF. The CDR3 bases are TGCGCCAGCAGCTTGGGGCAGGGAATCTACGAGCAGTACTTC.

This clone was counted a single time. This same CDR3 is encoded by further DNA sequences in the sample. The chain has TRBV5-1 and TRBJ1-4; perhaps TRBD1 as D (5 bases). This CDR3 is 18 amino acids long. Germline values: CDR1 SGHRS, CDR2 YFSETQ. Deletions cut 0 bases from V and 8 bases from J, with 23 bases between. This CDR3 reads CASSLGRGVHGGNEKLFF. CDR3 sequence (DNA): TGCGCCAGCAGCTTGGGGCGGGGCGTACATGGCGGTAACGAAAAACTGTTTTTT.

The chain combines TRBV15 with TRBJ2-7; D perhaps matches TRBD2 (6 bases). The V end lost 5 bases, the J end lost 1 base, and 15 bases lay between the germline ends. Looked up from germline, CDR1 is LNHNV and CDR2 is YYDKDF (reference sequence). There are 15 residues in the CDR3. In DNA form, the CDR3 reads TGTGCCACCAGCGAGGGACGGGAGCGGTCCTACGAGCAGTACTTC. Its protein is CATSEGRERSYEQYF.

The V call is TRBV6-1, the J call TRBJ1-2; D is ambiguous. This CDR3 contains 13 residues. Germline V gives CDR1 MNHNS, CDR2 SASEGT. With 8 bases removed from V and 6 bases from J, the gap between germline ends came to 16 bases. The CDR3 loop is CASSLERGNGYTF. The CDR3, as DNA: TGTGCCAGCTCTCTCGAACGAGGTAATGGCTACACCTTC.

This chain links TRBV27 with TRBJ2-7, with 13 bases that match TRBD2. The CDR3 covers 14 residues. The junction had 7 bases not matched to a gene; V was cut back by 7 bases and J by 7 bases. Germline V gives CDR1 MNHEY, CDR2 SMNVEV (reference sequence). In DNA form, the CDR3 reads TGTGCCAGCACAACTAGCGGGAGGGCCAAGGAGCAGTACTTC. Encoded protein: CASTTSGRAKEQYF.

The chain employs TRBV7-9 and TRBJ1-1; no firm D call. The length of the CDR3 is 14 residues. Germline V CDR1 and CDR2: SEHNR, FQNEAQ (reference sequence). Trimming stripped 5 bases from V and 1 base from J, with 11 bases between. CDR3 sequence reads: CASSPWAANTEAFF. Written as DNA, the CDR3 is TGTGCCAGCAGCCCCTGGGCAGCGAACACTGAAGCTTTCTTT.

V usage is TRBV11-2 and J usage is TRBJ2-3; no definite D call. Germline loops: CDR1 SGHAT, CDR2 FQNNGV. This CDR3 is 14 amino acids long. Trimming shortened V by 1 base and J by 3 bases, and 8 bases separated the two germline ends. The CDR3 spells CASSLVGRTDTQYF. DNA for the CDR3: TGTGCCAGCAGCTTAGTGGGCAGGACAGATACGCAGTATTTT.

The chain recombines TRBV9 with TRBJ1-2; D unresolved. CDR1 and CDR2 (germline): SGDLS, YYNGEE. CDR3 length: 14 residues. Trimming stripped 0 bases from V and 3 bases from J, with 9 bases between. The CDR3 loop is CASSVVPSDYGYTF. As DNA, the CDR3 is TGTGCCAGCAGCGTAGTTCCCTCGGACTATGGCTACACCTTC. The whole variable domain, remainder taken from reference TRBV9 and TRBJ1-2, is DSGVTQTPKHLITATGQRVTLRCSPRSGDLSVYWYQQSLDQGLQFLIQYYNGEERAKGNILERFSAQQFPDLHSELNLSSLELGDSALYFCASSVVPSDYGYTFGSGTRLTVV.

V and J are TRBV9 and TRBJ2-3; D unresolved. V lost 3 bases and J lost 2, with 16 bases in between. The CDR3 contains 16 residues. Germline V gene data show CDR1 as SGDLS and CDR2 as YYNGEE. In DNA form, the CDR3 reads TGTGCCAGCAGCGACCCCCCTACGTACTACACAGATACGCAGTATTTT. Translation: CASSDPPTYYTDTQYF.

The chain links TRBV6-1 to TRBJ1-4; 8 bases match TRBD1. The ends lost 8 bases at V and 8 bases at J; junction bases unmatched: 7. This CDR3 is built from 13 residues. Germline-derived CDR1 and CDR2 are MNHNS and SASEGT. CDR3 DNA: TGTGCCAGCGAGACAGGGGAGAGGGAAAAACTGTTTTTT. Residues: CASETGEREKLFF.

The CDR3 loop is CSVRTGGAVGYTF. The CDR3 nucleotides are TGCAGCGTTCGGACAGGGGGCGCGGTTGGCTACACCTTC. This rearrangement joins TRBV29-1 to TRBJ1-2, with 11 bases aligning to TRBD1. The V gene's germline CDR1 is SQVTM and CDR2 ANQGSEA. Germline trimming cut 5 bases from V and 7 bases from J; bases unmatched to any gene: 6. The length of the CDR3 is 13 residues.

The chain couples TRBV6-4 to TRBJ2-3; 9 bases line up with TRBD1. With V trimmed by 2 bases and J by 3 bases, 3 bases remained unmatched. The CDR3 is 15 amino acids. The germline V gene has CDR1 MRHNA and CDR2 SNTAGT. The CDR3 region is CASSDGDRETDTQYF. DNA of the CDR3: TGTGCCAGCAGTGACGGGGACAGGGAGACAGATACGCAGTATTTT.

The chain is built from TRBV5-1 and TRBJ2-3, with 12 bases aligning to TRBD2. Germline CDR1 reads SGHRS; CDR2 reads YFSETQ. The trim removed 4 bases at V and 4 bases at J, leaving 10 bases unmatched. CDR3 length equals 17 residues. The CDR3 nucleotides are TGCGCCAGCAGCGCCACTAGCGGGAGGAACTTTGCAGATACGCAGTATTTT. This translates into CASSATSGRNFADTQYF.

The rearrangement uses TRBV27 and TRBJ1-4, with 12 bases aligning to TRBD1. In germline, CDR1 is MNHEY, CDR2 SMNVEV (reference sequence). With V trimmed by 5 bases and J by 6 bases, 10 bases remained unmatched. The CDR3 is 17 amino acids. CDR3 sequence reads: CASSRDRGPFLHEKLFF. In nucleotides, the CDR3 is TGTGCCAGCAGTAGGGACAGGGGGCCTTTTCTGCATGAAAAACTGTTTTTT.

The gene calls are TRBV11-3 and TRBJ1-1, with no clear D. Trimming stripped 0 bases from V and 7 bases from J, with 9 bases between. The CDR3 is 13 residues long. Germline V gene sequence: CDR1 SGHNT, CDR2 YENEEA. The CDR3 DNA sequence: TGTGCCAGCAGCTTAGAGGAGGACGGTGAAGCTTTCTTT. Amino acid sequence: CASSLEEDGEAFF. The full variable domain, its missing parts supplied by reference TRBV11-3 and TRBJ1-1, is EAGVVQSPRYKIIEKKQPVAFWCNPISGHNTLYWYLQNLGQGPELLIRYENEEAVDDSQLPKDRFSAERLKGVDSTLKIQPAELGDSAVYLCASSLEEDGEAFFGQGTRLTVV.

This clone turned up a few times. The CDR3 DNA reads as TGTGCCAGCAGGCGGCAGGGCCTCTCTAACACTGAAGCTTTCTTT. Translated: CASRRQGLSNTEAFF. The chain recombines TRBV2 with TRBJ1-1; possibly TRBD1 for D (5 bases). V lost 6 bases and J lost 2, with 16 bases in between. Germline loops: CDR1 SNHLY, CDR2 FYNNEI. The CDR3 extends over 15 amino acids.

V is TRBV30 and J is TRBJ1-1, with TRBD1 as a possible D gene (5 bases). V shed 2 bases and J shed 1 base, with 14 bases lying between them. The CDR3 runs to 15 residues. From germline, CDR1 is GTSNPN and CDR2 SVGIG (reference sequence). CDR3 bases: TGTGCCTGGAGTCCCTACGATGGGGCGAACACTGAAGCTTTCTTT. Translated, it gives CAWSPYDGANTEAFF. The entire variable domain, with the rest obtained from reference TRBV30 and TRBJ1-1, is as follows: SQTIHQWPATLVQPVGSPLSLECTVEGTSNPNLYWYRQAAGRGLQLLFYSVGIGQISSEVPQNLSASRPQDRQFILSSKKLLLSDSGFYLCAWSPYDGANTEAFFGQGTRLTVV.

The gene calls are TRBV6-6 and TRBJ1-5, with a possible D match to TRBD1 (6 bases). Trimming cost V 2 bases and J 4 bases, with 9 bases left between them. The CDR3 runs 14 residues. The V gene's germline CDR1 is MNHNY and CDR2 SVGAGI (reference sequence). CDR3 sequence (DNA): TGTGCCAGCAGTTACGGACAGACTAATCAGCCCCAGCATTTT. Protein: CASSYGQTNQPQHF.

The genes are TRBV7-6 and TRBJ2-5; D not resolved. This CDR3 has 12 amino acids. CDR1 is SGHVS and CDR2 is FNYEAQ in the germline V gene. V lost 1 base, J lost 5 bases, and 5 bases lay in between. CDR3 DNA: TGTGCCAGCAGCTTAGACTGGGAGACCCAGTACTTC. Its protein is CASSLDWETQYF.

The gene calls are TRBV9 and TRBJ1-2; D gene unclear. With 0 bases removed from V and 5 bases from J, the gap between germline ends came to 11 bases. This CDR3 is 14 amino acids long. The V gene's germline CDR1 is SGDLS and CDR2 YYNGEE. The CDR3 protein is CASSVEAEGYGYTF. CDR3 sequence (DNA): TGTGCCAGCAGCGTAGAGGCAGAGGGTTATGGCTACACCTTC.

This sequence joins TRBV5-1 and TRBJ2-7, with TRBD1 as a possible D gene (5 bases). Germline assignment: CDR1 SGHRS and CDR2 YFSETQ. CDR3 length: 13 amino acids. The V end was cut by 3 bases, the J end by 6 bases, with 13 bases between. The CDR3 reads CASSYGQFGEQYF. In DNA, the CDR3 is TGCGCCAGCAGCTACGGACAATTCGGCGAGCAGTACTTC. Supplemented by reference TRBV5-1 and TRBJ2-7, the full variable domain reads KAGVTQTPRYLIKTRGQQVTLSCSPISGHRSVSWYQQTPGQGLQFLFEYFSETQRNKGNFPGRFSGRQFSNSRSEMNVSTLELGDSALYLCASSYGQFGEQYFGPGTRLTVT.